The rows below give T cell receptor beta chains drawn from one sample of a study of blood T cell repertoires in COVID-19. Here immunoSEQ multiplex PCR was the method, and the copy in TCRdb shows in-frame clones only, minus some. This sample has approximately 140,000 clones, with around 90% found just once. The source material was peripheral blood. The receptor set was obtained from a woman aged 60-70 years with active or convalescent COVID-19. The CDR3 runs from the conserved cysteine through the conserved F or W. D genes are given only for firm matches. Clone size is not always given. Where it is, it says once, few, many or a class for expanded clones.

clone size,V gene,J gene,D gene,CDR3 protein,CDR3 DNA
-,TRBV6-6,TRBJ1-1,TRBD1,CASSRPGTGSFGAFF,TGTGCCAGCAGCCGCCCGGGGACAGGGTCATTTGGGGCTTTCTTT
-,TRBV7-2,TRBJ1-6,TRBD1,CASSLSGQVSYNSPLHF,TGTGCCAGCAGCCTCAGTGGACAGGTCTCCTATAATTCACCCCTCCACTTT
-,TRBV6-5,TRBJ1-2,TRBD1,CASSPTGGAGGYTF,TGTGCCAGCAGTCCGACAGGGGGCGCGGGAGGCTACACCTTC
-,TRBV19,TRBJ1-1,TRBD1,CASSSGQGYTEAFF,TGTGCCAGTAGTTCCGGACAGGGTTACACTGAAGCTTTCTTT
-,TRBV4-1,TRBJ2-3,-,CASSQVAGTDTQYF,TGCGCCAGCAGCCAAGTCGCCGGGACAGATACGCAGTATTTT
-,TRBV7-3,TRBJ2-1,-,CASSLGQYNEQFF,TGTGCCAGCAGCTTAGGGCAGTACAATGAGCAGTTCTTC
-,TRBV13,TRBJ1-2,TRBD1,CASSGPTGEGGYTF,TGTGCCAGCAGCGGGCCGACAGGGGAGGGCGGCTACACCTTC
-,TRBV10-3,TRBJ1-1,-,CAIKEGELGRAFF,TGTGCCATCAAAGAGGGTGAGTTAGGTAGGGCTTTCTTT
-,TRBV10-3,TRBJ1-1,-,CAISPKVERTEAFF,TGTGCCATCAGTCCCAAAGTAGAGCGGACTGAAGCTTTCTTT
-,TRBV10-3,TRBJ2-1,-,CAIRGGISYNEQFF,TGTGCCATCAGAGGCGGGATCTCCTACAATGAGCAGTTCTTC
-,TRBV4-3,TRBJ2-2,-,CASSQVLGGTGELFF,TGCGCCAGCAGCCAAGTTTTGGGGGGCACCGGGGAGCTGTTTTTT
-,TRBV7-8,TRBJ2-7,-,CASSFGRVSYEQYF,TGTGCCAGCAGCTTCGGCAGGGTCTCCTACGAGCAGTACTTC
-,TRBV7-2,TRBJ2-7,-,CASSASTAAPFQQYF,TGTGCCAGCAGCGCCTCAACAGCCGCTCCCTTCCAGCAGTACTTC
-,TRBV3-1/TRBV3-2,TRBJ1-1,-,CASSLGGSGYTEAFF,TGTGCCAGCAGCCTCGGAGGGAGCGGGTACACTGAAGCTTTCTTT
-,TRBV19,TRBJ1-5,-,CASSIEGGTSQPQHF,TGTGCCAGTAGTATAGAGGGGGGAACGAGTCAGCCCCAGCATTTT
-,TRBV19,TRBJ1-5,-,CASRLDSNSNQPQHF,TGTGCCAGTAGACTGGACAGCAATAGCAATCAGCCCCAGCATTTT
few,TRBV25-1,TRBJ1-1,-,CASSSTGSTEAFF,TGTGCCAGCTCCTCAACAGGGAGTACTGAAGCTTTCTTT
-,TRBV6-5,TRBJ2-5,-,CASSYRPGEGETQYF,TGTGCCAGCAGTTACAGACCAGGGGAGGGAGAGACCCAGTACTTC
-,TRBV18,TRBJ1-2,TRBD1,CASSPGTGGDYPLGYTF,TGTGCCAGCTCACCCGGGACAGGGGGCGATTACCCTCTTGGCTACACCTTC
once,TRBV4-3,TRBJ1-2,-,CASSLGRGGDYGYTF,TGCGCCAGCAGCCTAGGGAGGGGGGGCGACTATGGCTACACCTTC
-,TRBV18,TRBJ2-2,-,CASSPPNGSGELFF,TGTGCCAGCTCACCTCCGAACGGGTCGGGGGAGCTGTTTTTT
-,TRBV6-2/TRBV6-3,TRBJ2-2,-,CASSYYPGVGTGELFF,TGTGCCAGCAGTTACTATCCGGGGGTGGGCACCGGGGAGCTGTTTTTT
-,TRBV19,TRBJ2-7,-,CASSIQFGGYYEQYF,TGTGCCAGTAGTATACAATTTGGGGGCTACTACGAGCAGTACTTC
-,TRBV5-8,TRBJ1-1,TRBD1,CASSSSNRGKGAFF,TGTGCCAGCAGCTCCTCGAACAGGGGGAAGGGCGCTTTCTTT
-,TRBV7-9,TRBJ1-2,-,CASSWGENYGYTF,TGTGCCAGCAGCTGGGGCGAAAACTATGGCTACACCTTC
-,TRBV2,TRBJ2-3,-,CASSGRDSNTDTQYF,TGTGCCAGCAGTGGCCGGGACTCAAACACAGATACGCAGTATTTT
-,TRBV30,TRBJ2-5,-,CAWAAGPTGETQYF,TGTGCCTGGGCCGCGGGCCCGACGGGGGAGACCCAGTACTTC
-,TRBV5-6,TRBJ2-7,-,CASSRPGGEQYF,TGTGCCAGCAGCCGACCCGGGGGCGAGCAGTACTTC
-,TRBV29-1,TRBJ2-1,-,CSVAVQGIRFF,TGCAGCGTTGCAGTACAGGGCATAAGGTTCTTC
few,TRBV27,TRBJ1-2,TRBD1,CASSRGQGAYGYTF,TGTGCCAGCAGTAGGGGACAGGGTGCCTATGGCTACACCTTC
-,TRBV29-1,TRBJ1-1,-,CSSGEGYDTEAFF,TGCAGCTCTGGTGAGGGATATGACACTGAAGCTTTCTTT
-,TRBV14,TRBJ1-1,-,CASSQFGGTEAFF,TGTGCCAGCAGCCAATTCGGGGGCACTGAAGCTTTCTTT
-,TRBV2,TRBJ2-2,-,CASSLLPGELFF,TGTGCCAGCAGTCTACTCCCCGGGGAGCTGTTTTTT
-,TRBV19,TRBJ2-2,TRBD2,CASSPGLAGTGELFF,TGTGCCAGTAGCCCGGGACTAGCGGGCACCGGGGAGCTGTTTTTT
-,TRBV11-2,TRBJ1-1,-,CASSPMVQLNTEAFF,TGTGCCAGCAGCCCGATGGTACAGCTGAACACTGAAGCTTTCTTT
-,TRBV18,TRBJ1-3,-,CASSPISTGTAGNTIYF,TGTGCCAGCTCACCTATCTCCACAGGGACCGCTGGAAACACCATATATTTT
-,TRBV5-1,TRBJ2-3,TRBD1,CASSLGGGSSTDTQYF,TGCGCCAGCAGCTTGGGAGGGGGCTCTAGCACAGATACGCAGTATTTT
once,TRBV14,TRBJ1-1,TRBD1,CASSPPQIARGLMNTEAFF,TGTGCCAGCAGCCCTCCCCAGATAGCCAGGGGGCTTATGAACACTGAAGCTTTCTTT
-,TRBV29-1,TRBJ1-1,-,CSVKGGQGRNTEAFF,TGCAGCGTTAAGGGTGGGCAGGGTCGGAACACTGAAGCTTTCTTT
-,TRBV7-2,TRBJ1-1,TRBD1,CASSSGQVNTEAFF,TGTGCCAGCAGCTCGGGACAGGTGAACACTGAAGCTTTCTTT
once,TRBV15,TRBJ2-5,TRBD1,CATNLYRGETQYF,TGTGCCACCAACCTTTACAGGGGGGAGACCCAGTACTTC
-,TRBV6-5,TRBJ2-1,TRBD1,CAGQGQEYNEQFF,TGTGCCGGGCAGGGACAGGAATACAATGAGCAGTTCTTC
once,TRBV6-6,TRBJ1-2,-,CASSYGLDLNYGYTF,TGTGCCAGCAGTTACGGTTTAGACTTAAACTATGGCTACACCTTC